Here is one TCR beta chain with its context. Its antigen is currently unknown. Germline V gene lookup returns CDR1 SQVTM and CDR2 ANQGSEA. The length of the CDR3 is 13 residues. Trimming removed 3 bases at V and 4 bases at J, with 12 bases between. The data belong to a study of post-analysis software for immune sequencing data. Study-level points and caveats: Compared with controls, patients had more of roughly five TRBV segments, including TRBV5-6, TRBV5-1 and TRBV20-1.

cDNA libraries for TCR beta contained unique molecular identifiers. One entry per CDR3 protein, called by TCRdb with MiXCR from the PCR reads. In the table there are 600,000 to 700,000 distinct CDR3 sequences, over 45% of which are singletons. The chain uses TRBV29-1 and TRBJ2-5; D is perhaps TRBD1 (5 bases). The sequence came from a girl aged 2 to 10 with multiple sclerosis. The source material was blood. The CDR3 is CSVEISQGETQYF. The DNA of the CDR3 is TGCAGCGTTGAGATAAGTCAGGGAGAGACCCAGTACTTC.